This T cell receptor (beta chain) was profiled in a study of blood T cells in healthy people across ages. Points from the study as a whole: The unsorted PBMCs prevented any conclusive comparison of naive versus antigen-experienced cells. Per million T cells, TCR beta diversity dropped roughly linearly as age increased. Strong correlation was found linking TCR beta diversity to naive T cell percentage.

Alongside a J-beta primer mix, a sample-barcoded 5' primer served in a second PCR lasting roughly 6 to 11 cycles. TCRdb re-analysed the 5' RACE reads in MiXCR, keeping a single row per CDR3 protein. Of approximately 690,000 distinct CDR3 sequences in the sample, under 70% were seen once. V lost 1 base and J 1 base, leaving 14 bases between the germline ends. This CDR3 comprises 18 residues. Germline assignment: CDR1 SGHVS and CDR2 FNYEAQ. Remarks on this clonotype: Antigen specificity is unknown.

The source material was blood. The genes are TRBV7-6 and TRBJ2-6, with D uncertain. This TCR was sampled from a man between 60 and 70 years old in good health. CDR3: CASSLVEGRPSGANVLTF. In DNA form, the CDR3 reads TGTGCCAGCAGCTTAGTGGAAGGACGTCCGTCTGGGGCCAACGTCCTGACTTTC.